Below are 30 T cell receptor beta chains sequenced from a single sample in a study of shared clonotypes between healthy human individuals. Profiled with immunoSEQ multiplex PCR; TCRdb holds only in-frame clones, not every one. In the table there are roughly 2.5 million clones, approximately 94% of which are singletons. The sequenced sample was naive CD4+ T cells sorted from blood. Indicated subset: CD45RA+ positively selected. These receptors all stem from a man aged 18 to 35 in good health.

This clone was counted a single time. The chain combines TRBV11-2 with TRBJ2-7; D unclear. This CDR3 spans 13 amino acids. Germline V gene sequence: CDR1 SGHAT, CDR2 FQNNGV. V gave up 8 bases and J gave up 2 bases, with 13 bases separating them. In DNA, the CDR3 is TGTGCCAGCGTCCCGCCGGGCCCCTACGAGCAGTACTTC. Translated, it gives CASVPPGPYEQYF.

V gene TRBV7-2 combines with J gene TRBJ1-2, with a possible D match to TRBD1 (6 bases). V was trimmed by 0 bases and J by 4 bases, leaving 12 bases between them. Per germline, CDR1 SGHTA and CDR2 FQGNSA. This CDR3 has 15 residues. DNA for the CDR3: TGTGCCAGCAGCTTAGCGAGGGGGTGGGCCTATGGCTACACCTTC. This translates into CASSLARGWAYGYTF.

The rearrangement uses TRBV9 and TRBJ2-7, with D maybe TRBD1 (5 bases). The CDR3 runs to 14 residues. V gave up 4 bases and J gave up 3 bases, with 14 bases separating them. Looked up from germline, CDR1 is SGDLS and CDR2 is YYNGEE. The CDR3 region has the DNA TGTGCCAGCAGCCAAGGACACCAAAGCTACGAGCAGTACTTC. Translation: CASSQGHQSYEQYF.

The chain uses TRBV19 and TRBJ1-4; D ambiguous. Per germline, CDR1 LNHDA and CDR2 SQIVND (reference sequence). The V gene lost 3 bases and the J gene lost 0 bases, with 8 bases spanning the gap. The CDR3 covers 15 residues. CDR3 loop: CASSILGSTNEKLFF. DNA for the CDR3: TGTGCCAGTAGTATTTTAGGGTCAACTAATGAAAAACTGTTTTTT.

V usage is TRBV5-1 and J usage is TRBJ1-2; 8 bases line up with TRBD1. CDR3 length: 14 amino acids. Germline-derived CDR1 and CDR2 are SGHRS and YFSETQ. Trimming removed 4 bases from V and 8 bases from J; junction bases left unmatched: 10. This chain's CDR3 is CASSPDRPGGGYTF. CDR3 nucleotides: TGCGCCAGCAGCCCGGACAGACCAGGGGGCGGCTACACCTTC.

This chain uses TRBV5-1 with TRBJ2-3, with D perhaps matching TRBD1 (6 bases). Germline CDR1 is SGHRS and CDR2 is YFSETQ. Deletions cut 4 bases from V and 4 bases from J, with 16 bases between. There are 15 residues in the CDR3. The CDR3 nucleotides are TGCGCCAGCAGCATCGGACAGTGGGGGCCAGATACGCAGTATTTT. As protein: CASSIGQWGPDTQYF.

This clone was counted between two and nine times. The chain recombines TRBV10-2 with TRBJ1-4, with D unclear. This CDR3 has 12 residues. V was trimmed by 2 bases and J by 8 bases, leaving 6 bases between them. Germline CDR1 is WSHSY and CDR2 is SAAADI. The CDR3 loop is CASSETVEKLFF. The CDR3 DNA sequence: TGCGCCAGCAGTGAGACAGTGGAAAAACTGTTTTTT.

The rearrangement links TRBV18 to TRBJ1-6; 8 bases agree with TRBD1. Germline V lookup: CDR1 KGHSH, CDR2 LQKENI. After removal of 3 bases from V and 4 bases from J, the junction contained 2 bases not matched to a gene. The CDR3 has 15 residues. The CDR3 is CASSPTGEYNSPLHF. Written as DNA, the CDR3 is TGTGCCAGCTCACCGACAGGGGAATATAATTCACCCCTCCACTTT.

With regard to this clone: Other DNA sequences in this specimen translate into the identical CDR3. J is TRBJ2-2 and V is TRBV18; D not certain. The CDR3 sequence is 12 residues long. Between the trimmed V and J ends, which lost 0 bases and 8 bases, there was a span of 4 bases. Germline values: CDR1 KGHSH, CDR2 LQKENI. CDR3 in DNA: TGTGCCAGCTCACCACCGGCTGGGGAGCTGTTTTTT. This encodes CASSPPAGELFF.

This CDR3 reads CASSLSGMLYEQYF. CDR3 sequence (DNA): TGTGCCAGCAGCTTATCGGGAATGCTGTACGAGCAGTACTTC. The chain links TRBV7-2 to TRBJ2-7; a possible D gene is TRBD2 (5 bases). Trimming shortened V by 2 bases and J by 4 bases, and 12 bases separated the two germline ends. CDR3 size: 14 residues. Germline V gene sequence: CDR1 SGHTA, CDR2 FQGNSA.

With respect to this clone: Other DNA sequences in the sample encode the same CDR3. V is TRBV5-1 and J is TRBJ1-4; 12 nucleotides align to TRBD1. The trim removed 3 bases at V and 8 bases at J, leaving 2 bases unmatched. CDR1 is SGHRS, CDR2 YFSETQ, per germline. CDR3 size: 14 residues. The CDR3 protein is CASSSGQGAEKLFF. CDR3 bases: TGCGCCAGCAGCTCGGGACAGGGGGCGGAAAAACTGTTTTTT.

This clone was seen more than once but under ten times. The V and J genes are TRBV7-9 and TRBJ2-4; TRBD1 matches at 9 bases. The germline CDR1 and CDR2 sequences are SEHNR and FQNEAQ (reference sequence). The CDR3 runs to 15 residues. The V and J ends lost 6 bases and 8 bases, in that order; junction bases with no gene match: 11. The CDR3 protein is CASSPGQGKVDIQYF. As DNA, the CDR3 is TGTGCCAGCAGTCCGGGACAGGGTAAGGTGGACATTCAGTACTTC.

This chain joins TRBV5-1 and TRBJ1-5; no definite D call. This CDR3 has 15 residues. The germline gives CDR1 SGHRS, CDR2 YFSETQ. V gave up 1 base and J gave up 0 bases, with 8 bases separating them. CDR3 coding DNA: TGCGCCAGCAGCTTGTACGGTTATAGCAATCAGCCCCAGCATTTT. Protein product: CASSLYGYSNQPQHF.

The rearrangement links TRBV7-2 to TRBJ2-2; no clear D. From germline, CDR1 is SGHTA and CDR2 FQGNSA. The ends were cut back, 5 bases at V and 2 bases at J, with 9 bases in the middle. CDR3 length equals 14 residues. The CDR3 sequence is CASSPKENTGELFF. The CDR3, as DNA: TGTGCCAGCAGCCCCAAGGAAAACACCGGGGAGCTGTTTTTT.

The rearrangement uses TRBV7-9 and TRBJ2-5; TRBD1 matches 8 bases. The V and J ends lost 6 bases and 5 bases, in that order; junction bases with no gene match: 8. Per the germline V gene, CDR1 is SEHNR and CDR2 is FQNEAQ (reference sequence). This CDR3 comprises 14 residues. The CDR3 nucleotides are TGTGCCAGCAGTGGGGACAGGATAATCGAGACCCAGTACTTC. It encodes CASSGDRIIETQYF.

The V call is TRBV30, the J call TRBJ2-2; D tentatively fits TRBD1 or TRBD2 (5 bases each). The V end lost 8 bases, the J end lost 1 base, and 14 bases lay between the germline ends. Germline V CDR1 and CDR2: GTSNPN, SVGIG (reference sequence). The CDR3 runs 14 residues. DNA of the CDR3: TGTGCCAAAGGGGACCGCCAGAACACCGGGGAGCTGTTTTTT. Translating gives CAKGDRQNTGELFF.

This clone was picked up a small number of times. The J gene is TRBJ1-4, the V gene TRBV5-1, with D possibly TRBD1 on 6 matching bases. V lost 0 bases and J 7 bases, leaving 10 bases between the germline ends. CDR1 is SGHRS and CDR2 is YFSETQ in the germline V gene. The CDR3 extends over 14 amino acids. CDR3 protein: CASSLEQGSEKLFF. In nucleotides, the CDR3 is TGCGCCAGCAGCTTGGAGCAGGGGAGTGAAAAACTGTTTTTT.

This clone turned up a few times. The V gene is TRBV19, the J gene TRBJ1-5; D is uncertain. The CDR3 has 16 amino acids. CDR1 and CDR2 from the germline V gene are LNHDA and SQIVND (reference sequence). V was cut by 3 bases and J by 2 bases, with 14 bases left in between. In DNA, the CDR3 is TGTGCCAGTAGTATTGAATCCGGGCAGGGCAATCAGCCCCAGCATTTT. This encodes CASSIESGQGNQPQHF.

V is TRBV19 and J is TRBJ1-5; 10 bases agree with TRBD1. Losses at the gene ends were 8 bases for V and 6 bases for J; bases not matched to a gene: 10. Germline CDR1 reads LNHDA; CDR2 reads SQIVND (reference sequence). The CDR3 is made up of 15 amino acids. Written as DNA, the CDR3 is TGTGCCAGTGCGACCGGGACAGGGGTTCGTCAGCCCCAGCATTTT. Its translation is CASATGTGVRQPQHF. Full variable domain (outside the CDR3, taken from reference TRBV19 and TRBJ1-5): DGGITQSPKYLFRKEGQNVTLSCEQNLNHDAMYWYRQDPGQGLRLIYYSQIVNDFQKGDIAEGYSVSREKKESFPLTVTSAQKNPTAFYLCASATGTGVRQPQHFGDGTRLSIL.

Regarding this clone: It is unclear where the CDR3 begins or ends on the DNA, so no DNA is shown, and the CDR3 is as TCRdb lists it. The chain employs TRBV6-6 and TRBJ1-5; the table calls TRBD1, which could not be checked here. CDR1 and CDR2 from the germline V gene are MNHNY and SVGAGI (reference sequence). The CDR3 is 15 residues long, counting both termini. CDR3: CASSTSTGGNQPQHF.

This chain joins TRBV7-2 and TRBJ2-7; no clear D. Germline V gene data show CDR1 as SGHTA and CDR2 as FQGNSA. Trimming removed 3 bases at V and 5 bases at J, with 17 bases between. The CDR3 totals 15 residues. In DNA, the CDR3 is TGTGCCAGCAGCTTGTCTATACGTGGTCGTGACGAGCAGTACTTC. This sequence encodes CASSLSIRGRDEQYF. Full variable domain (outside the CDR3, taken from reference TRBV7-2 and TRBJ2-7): GAGVSQSPSNKVTEKGKDVELRCDPISGHTALYWYRQSLGQGLEFLIYFQGNSAPDKSGLPSDRFSAERTGGSVSTLTIQRTQQEDSAVYLCASSLSIRGRDEQYFGPGTRLTVT.

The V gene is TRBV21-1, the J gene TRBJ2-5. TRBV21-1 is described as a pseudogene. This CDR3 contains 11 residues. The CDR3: CASSKIPCQYF. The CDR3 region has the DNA TGTGCCAGCAGCAAAATACCCTGCCAGTACTTC.

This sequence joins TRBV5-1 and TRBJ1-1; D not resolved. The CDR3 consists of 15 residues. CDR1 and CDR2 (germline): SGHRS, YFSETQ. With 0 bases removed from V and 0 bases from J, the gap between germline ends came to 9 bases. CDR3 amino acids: CASSLDSLMNTEAFF. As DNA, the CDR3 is TGCGCCAGCAGCTTGGACAGTCTTATGAACACTGAAGCTTTCTTT. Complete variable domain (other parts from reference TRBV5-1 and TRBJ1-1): KAGVTQTPRYLIKTRGQQVTLSCSPISGHRSVSWYQQTPGQGLQFLFEYFSETQRNKGNFPGRFSGRQFSNSRSEMNVSTLELGDSALYLCASSLDSLMNTEAFFGQGTRLTVV.

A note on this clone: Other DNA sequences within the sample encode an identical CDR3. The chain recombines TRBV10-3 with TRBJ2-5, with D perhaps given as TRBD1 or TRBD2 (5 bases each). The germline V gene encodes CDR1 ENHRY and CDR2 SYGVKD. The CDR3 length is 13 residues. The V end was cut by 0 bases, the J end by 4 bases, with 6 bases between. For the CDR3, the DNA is TGTGCCATCAGTGAGTCGGGGGTAGAGACCCAGTACTTC. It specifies CAISESGVETQYF.

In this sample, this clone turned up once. The DNA for the CDR3 is TGTGCCAGCAGCCCGGGGACAGCCGCGAACACCGGGGAGCTGTTTTTT. Protein product: CASSPGTAANTGELFF. The chain has TRBV7-9 and TRBJ2-2; TRBD1 agrees at 7 bases. The germline gives CDR1 SEHNR, CDR2 FQNEAQ (reference sequence). After removal of 5 bases from V and 0 bases from J, the junction contained 6 bases not matched to a gene. The CDR3 sequence is 16 residues long.

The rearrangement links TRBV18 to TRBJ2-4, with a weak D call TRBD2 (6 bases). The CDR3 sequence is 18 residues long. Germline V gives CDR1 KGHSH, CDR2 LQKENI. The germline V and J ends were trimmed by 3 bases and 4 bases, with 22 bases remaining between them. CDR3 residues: CASSPFVSDRGNKNIQYF. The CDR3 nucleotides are TGTGCCAGCTCACCCTTCGTGTCTGATCGCGGGAATAAAAACATTCAGTACTTC.

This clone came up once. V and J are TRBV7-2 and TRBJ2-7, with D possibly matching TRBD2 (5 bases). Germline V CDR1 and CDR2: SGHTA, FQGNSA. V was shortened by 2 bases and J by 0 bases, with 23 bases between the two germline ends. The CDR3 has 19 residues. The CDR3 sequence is CASSLRATRTSESSYEQYF. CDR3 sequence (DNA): TGTGCCAGCAGCTTACGAGCTACGAGGACTTCCGAAAGCTCCTACGAGCAGTACTTC.

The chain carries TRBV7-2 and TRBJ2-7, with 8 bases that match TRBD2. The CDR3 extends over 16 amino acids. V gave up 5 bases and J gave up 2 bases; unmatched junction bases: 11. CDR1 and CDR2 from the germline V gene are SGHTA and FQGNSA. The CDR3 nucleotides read TGTGCCAGCAGCCCCGTGGCGGGACTAGAACCCTACGAGCAGTACTTC. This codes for CASSPVAGLEPYEQYF.

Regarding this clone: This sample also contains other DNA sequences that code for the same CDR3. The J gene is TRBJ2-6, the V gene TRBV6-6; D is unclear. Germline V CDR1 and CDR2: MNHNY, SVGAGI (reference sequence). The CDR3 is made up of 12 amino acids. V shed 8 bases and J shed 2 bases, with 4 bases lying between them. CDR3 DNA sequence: TGTGCCAGCTCAGCTGGGGCCAACGTCCTGACTTTC. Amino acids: CASSAGANVLTF.

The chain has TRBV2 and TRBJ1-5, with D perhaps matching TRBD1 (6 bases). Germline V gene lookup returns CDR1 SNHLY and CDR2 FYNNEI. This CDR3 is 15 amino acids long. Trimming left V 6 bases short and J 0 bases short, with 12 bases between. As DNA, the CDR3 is TGTGCCAGCAGCGGGGGCCACCTTAGCAATCAGCCCCAGCATTTT. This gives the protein CASSGGHLSNQPQHF.